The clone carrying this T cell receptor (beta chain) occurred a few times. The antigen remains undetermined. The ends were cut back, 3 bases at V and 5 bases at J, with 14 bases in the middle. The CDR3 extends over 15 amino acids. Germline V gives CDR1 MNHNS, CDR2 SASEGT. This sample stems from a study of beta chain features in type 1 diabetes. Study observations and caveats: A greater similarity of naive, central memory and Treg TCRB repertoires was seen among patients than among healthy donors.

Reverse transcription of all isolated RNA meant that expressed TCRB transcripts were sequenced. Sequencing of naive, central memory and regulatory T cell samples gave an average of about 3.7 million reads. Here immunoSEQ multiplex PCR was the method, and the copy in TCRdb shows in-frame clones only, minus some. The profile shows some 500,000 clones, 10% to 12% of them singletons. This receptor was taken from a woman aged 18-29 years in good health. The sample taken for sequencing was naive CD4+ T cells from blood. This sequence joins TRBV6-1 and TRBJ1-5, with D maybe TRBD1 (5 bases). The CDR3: CASSEGLTGDQPQHF. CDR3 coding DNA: TGTGCCAGCAGTGAGGGGTTAACAGGCGATCAGCCCCAGCATTTT.